This T cell receptor beta chain was identified in a study of cytomegalovirus exposure and HLA in healthy donors. Study results and limitations: There were reportedly fewer N-insertions in an Asian-associated ancestry cluster than the roughly 670-donor mean, in a later analysis. The study listed under 200 cytomegalovirus-associated TCR beta chains.

As to this clone: Its antigen is still unknown.

Unmatched junction bases numbered 16, after V lost 6 bases and J lost 5 bases. The germline gives CDR1 SGHVS, CDR2 FQNEAQ. The CDR3 is 17 amino acids. The PCR made use of 60 Vbeta and 13 Jbeta primers. Using immunoSEQ multiplex PCR, the repertoire was profiled, and TCRdb retains in-frame clones only, with some absent. This table holds about 100,000 clones, 50% to 70% found once. This TCR came from a young man in good health and CMV-seropositive. The V gene is TRBV7-8, the J gene TRBJ2-3, with 8 positions matching TRBD1. The sequenced material came from PBMCs. The CDR3 protein is CASSPRTGTGFLDTQYF. The CDR3 bases are TGTGCCAGCAGTCCCAGGACCGGGACAGGTTTTTTAGATACGCAGTATTTT.